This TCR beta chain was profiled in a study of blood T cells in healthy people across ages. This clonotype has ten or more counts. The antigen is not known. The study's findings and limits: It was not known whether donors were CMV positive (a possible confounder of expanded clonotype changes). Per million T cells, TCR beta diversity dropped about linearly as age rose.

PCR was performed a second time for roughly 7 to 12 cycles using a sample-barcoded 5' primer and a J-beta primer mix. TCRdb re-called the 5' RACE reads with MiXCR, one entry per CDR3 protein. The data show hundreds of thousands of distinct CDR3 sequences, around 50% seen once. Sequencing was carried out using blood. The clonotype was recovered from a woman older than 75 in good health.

The CDR3 protein is CASRGAPLYRNSPLHF. The CDR3 DNA sequence: TGTGCCAGCCGGGGGGCGCCCCTATATCGGAATTCACCCCTCCACTTT. The chain has TRBV27 and TRBJ1-6; TRBD1 is a possible D gene (6 bases). V gave up 8 bases and J gave up 7 bases, with 21 bases separating them. The V gene's germline CDR1 is MNHEY and CDR2 SMNVEV (reference sequence). The CDR3 is 16 amino acids.